The 4 T cell receptor beta chains below all came from one sample that was sequenced in a study of shared clonotypes between healthy human individuals. Produced via immunoSEQ multiplex PCR; TCRdb's table is partial and in-frame only. The sample contains some 800,000 clones, 80% to 95% of which appear only once. Terminally differentiated effector memory CD45RA+ cells were left out of the naive CD8 fraction, which was CD45RO-negative and positively selected for CCR7. The sequenced material came from naive CD8+ T cells sorted from blood. The receptors were gathered from a man aged 25 to 45 in good health.

This chain connects TRBV6-6 to TRBJ1-1, with D maybe TRBD1 (6 bases). The V and J ends lost 7 bases and 8 bases respectively, with 14 bases between them. CDR3 length: 12 residues. Germline CDR1 is MNHNY and CDR2 is SVGAGI (reference sequence). The CDR3 spells CASKHTGTEAFF. DNA for the CDR3: TGTGCCAGCAAACATACAGGGACCGAAGCTTTCTTT.

V and J are TRBV19 and TRBJ1-1; no firm D call. V was shortened by 1 base and J by 3 bases, with 12 bases between the two germline ends. CDR1 and CDR2 from the germline V gene are LNHDA and SQIVND (reference sequence). The CDR3 is made up of 15 amino acids. CDR3 bases: TGTGCCAGTAGTATAGGGTCCCTGAGGGACACTGAAGCTTTCTTT. It codes for CASSIGSLRDTEAFF.

The chain is built from TRBV10-3 and TRBJ2-3, with TRBD1 identical over 10 bases. Germline trimming cut 6 bases from V and 7 bases from J; bases unmatched to any gene: 16. CDR1 is ENHRY and CDR2 is SYGVKD in the germline V gene. This CDR3 spans 17 amino acids. CDR3 residues: CAIRGRGTGAVGNTQYF. CDR3 DNA: TGTGCCATCAGGGGCCGGGGGACAGGGGCTGTGGGAAATACGCAGTATTTT.

The chain carries TRBV14 and TRBJ2-7; 11 nucleotides line up with TRBD2. The germline CDR1 and CDR2 sequences are SGHDN and FVKESK. V lost 0 bases to trimming and J lost 2 bases; unmatched junction nucleotides: 9. The CDR3 extends over 18 amino acids. The CDR3 DNA reads as TGTGCCAGCAGCCAAGAAGGGACTAGCGGACCCCACCCCTACGAGCAGTACTTC. This sequence encodes CASSQEGTSGPHPYEQYF.